This T cell receptor beta chain came from a study of blood T cell repertoires in COVID-19 (dated by TCRdb to between 2020 and 2021). Regarding the complete study: Recovered participants in ImmuneRACE Cohort 3 were defined by two consecutive negative NP/OP PCR tests, clearance by a healthcare professional, or resolution of symptoms. Nearly every sample came with metadata listing a de-identified subject ID, COVID-19 status, age in years and sex. Samples covering the acute and convalescent phases of COVID-19 were provided by collaborators in the United States, Italy and Spain. The prospective study material was composed of cDNA or gDNA derived from T cells, B-cell-depleted T cells, or PBMCs. The repertoires were released in a freely available public database intended as a resource for research on the immune response to SARS-CoV-2. HLA class I and class II types, where available, came from metadata supplied by the sample provider rather than from assay-based typing. The dataset comprised deeply sampled blood TCRbeta repertoires from subjects exposed to, actively infected with, or recovered from COVID-19. The samples were drawn from the first 160 participants of the ongoing ImmuneRACE study and from under 1,500 subjects provided by 6 global collaborators.

General conclusions and limits of the study: How much clinical and demographic metadata was included differed by source and by participant, and the metadata was provided uncurated.

In the prospective study, participants were 18 to 89 years old, resided in about two dozen geographic areas of the United States, and were enrolled through a virtual design. To assign participants to cohorts, the prospective study relied on clinical history that participants themselves reported in a screening survey and a study questionnaire. In the prospective study, whole blood, serum and a nasopharyngeal or oropharyngeal swab were collected from each participant by mobile phlebotomists. Over a roughly 2-month period, participants in the prospective study had the option of providing additional blood draws and questionnaires. Blood samples from the prospective study were shipped frozen or at room temperature prior to DNA extraction. CDR1 and CDR2 are read off the germline V gene (reference sequence) as SEHNR and FQNEAQ. Relative to germline, V is 4 bases shorter and J is 7 bases shorter, with 13 bases between their ends. CDR3 length: 13 amino acids, cysteine to phenylalanine. Just the 39-base CDR3 DNA is kept, in frame starting at base 1.

To note about this clone: Its antigen remains unidentified. No clone much larger than this one lies a single base away; base qualities are absent.

The immunoSEQ Assay, a bias-controlled multiplex PCR, was used to amplify TCRbeta CDR3 regions from genomic DNA. In the paper's pipeline: Nucleated cell counts per sample were estimated from amplification of reference gene primers within the assay. To quantify the absolute abundance of each unique TCRbeta CDR3 rearrangement, sequence reads were collapsed and filtered. For each sample, productive Simpson clonality was calculated as the square root of Simpson's diversity index over productive rearrangements. TCRdb carries this immuneACCESS record with in-frame sequences only. Its versions omit some clonotypes, under half of them owing to an unresolved V gene in the studies checked, with the rest unexplained. For V, J and clone size, that table is used; D and trimming come from the DNA. Recorded for this sample are 120,000 to 150,000 clones; over 70% of them occurred a single time. The ten largest clones take up more than 3% of the sample.

The clonotype comes from a man aged 50-59 years in a cohort exposed to, infected with or recovered from COVID-19 (not recorded which). The chain is encoded by TRBV7-9 joined to TRBJ1-1; tentative D gene TRBD1, with 5 bases matching. Sequenced: PBMCs or T cells enriched from blood (not recorded which). CDR3 region: CASSSLQENEAFF. At the DNA level, the sequence is TGTGCCAGCAGCTCCCTACAGGAAAATGAAGCTTTCTTT.